This TCR beta chain was observed in a study of blood T cells in healthy people across ages. The CDR3 has 17 residues. From germline, CDR1 is MGHRA and CDR2 YSYEKL. In regard to this clonotype: Mismatch with germline at one junction end may stem from a read error.

The second PCR ran 7 to 11 cycles with a sample-barcoded 5' primer and J-beta primers. TCRdb used MiXCR to reprocess the 5' RACE reads, holding one entry per CDR3 protein. The sample lists about 650,000 distinct CDR3 sequences, about 32% occurring once. Sequenced input: blood. V is TRBV4-1 and J is TRBJ2-1; 9 bases match TRBD2. This TCR was sampled from a woman of 80 years or more in good health. CDR3 in amino acids: CASSQVLAGFSCNEQFF. The CDR3 bases are TGCGCCAGCAGCCAAGTTCTAGCGGGGTTTTCCTGCAATGAGCAGTTCTTC.